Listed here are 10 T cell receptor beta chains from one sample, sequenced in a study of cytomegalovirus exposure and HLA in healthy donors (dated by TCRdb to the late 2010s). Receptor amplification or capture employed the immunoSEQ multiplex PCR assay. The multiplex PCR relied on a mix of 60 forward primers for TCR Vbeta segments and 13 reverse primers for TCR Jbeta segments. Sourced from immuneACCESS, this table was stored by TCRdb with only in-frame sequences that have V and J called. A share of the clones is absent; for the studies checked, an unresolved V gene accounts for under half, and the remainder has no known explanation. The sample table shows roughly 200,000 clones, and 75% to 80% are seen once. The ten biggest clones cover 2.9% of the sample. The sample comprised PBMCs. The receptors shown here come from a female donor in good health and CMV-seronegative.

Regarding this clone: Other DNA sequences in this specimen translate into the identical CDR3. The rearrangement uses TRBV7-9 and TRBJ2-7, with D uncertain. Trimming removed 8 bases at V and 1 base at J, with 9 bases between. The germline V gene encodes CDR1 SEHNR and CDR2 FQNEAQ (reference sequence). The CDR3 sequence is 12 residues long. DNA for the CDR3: TGTGCCAGCGGAGACGGGTCCTACGAGCAGTACTTC. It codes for CASGDGSYEQYF.

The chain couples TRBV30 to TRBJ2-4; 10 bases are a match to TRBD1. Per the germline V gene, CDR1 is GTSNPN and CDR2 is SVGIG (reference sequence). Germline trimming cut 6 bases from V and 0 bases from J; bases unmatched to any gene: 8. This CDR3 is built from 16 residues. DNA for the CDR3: TGTGCCTGCATCCCGGGACAGGGGCTAGCCAAAAACATTCAGTACTTC. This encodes CACIPGQGLAKNIQYF.

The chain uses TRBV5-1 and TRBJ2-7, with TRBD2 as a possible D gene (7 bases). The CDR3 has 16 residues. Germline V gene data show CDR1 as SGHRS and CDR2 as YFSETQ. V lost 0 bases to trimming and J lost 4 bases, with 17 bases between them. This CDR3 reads CASSLAGGGGTYEQYF. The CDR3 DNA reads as TGCGCCAGCAGCTTGGCCGGCGGGGGTGGGACATACGAGCAGTACTTC.

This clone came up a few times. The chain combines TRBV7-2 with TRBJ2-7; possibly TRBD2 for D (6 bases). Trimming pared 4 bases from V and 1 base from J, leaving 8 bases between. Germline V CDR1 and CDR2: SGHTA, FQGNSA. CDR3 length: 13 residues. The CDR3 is CASSWRGSYEQYF. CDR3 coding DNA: TGTGCCAGCAGCTGGAGGGGTTCCTACGAGCAGTACTTC.

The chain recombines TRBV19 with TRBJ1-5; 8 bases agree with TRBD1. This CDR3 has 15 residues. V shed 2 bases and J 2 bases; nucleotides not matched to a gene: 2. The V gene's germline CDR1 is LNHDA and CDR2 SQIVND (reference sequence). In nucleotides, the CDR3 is TGTGCCAGTAGTATACACAGGGGGGGCAATCAGCCCCAGCATTTT. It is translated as CASSIHRGGNQPQHF.

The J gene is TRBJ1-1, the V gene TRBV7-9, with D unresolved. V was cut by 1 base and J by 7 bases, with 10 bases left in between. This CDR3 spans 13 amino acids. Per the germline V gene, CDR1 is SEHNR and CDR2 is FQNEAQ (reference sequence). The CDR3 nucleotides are TGTGCCAGCAGCTTAGGAGGGATGGGTGAAGCTTTCTTT. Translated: CASSLGGMGEAFF.

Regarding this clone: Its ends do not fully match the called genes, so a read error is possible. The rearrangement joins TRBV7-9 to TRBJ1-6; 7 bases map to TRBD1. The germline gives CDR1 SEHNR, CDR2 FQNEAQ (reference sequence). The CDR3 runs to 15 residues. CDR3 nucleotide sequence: TGTTCCAGCAGCTTATACAGGGGAGATAATTCACCCCTCCACTTT. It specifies CSSSLYRGDNSPLHF.

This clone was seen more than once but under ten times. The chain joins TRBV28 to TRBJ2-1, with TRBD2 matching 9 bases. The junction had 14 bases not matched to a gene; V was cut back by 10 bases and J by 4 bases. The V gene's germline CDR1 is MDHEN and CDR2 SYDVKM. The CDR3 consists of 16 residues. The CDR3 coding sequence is TGTGCCACTAAAAAGGGGTGGACTAGCGTTTACAATGAGCAGTTCTTC. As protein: CATKKGWTSVYNEQFF. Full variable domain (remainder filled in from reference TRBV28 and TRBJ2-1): DVKVTQSSRYLVKRTGEKVFLECVQDMDHENMFWYRQDPGLGLRLIYFSYDVKMKEKGDIPEGYSVSREKKERFSLILESASTNQTSMYLCATKKGWTSVYNEQFFGPGTRLTVL.

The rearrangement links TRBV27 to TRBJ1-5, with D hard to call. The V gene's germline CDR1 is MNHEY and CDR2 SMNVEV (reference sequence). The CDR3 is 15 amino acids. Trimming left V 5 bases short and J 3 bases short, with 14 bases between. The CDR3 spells CASSLEGRDNQPQHF. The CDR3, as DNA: TGTGCCAGCAGTCTGGAAGGACGGGACAATCAGCCCCAGCATTTT.

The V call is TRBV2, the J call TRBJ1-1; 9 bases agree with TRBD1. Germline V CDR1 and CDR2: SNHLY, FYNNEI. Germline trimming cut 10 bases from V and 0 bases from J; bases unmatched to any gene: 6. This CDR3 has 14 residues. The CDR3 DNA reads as TGTGCCATATCGACAGGGGGTCTGAACACTGAAGCTTTCTTT. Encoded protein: CAISTGGLNTEAFF.